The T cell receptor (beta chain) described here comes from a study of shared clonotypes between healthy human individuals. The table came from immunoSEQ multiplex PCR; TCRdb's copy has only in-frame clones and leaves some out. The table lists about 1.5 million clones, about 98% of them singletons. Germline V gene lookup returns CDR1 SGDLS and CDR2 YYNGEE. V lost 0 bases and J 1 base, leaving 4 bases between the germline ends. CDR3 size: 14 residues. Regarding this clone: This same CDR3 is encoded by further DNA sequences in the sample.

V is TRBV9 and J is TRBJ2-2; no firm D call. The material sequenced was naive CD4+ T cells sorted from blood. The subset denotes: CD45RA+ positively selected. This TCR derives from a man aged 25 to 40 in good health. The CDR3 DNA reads TGTGCCAGCAGCGTAGCAGGGAACACCGGGGAGCTGTTTTTT. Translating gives CASSVAGNTGELFF.